One and the same sample provided the 20 T cell receptor beta chains below, sequenced in a study of cytomegalovirus exposure and HLA in healthy donors. The PCR made use of 60 Vbeta and 13 Jbeta primers. The data were produced by immunoSEQ multiplex PCR, yet TCRdb's version contains in-frame clones alone and is incomplete. The sample yields some 140,000 clones, roughly four fifths seen once. The sequenced material came from PBMCs. These receptors were obtained from a man under 40 in good health and CMV-seronegative.

This clone was seen a handful of times. The rearrangement joins TRBV7-2 to TRBJ2-5; 7 positions match TRBD2. V was clipped by 5 bases and J by 6 bases; unmatched bases: 9. Germline loops: CDR1 SGHTA, CDR2 FQGNSA. The CDR3 runs to 14 residues. The CDR3 reads CASSPRRSGKTQYF. In DNA form, the CDR3 reads TGTGCCAGCAGCCCTAGGAGAAGCGGGAAGACCCAGTACTTC.

The DNA for the CDR3 is TGTGCCAGCAGTTCGGAAGCGGCCTCCTACAATGAGCAGTTCTTC. Its translation is CASSSEAASYNEQFF. The chain employs TRBV28 and TRBJ2-1; D possibly corresponds to TRBD2 (5 bases). V shed 4 bases and J shed 0 bases, with 10 bases lying between them. The CDR3 is 15 residues long. The V gene's germline CDR1 is MDHEN and CDR2 SYDVKM.

The chain carries TRBV6-1 and TRBJ2-7, with TRBD1 matching over 9 bases. The CDR3 is 16 amino acids. The V and J ends lost 3 bases and 6 bases, in that order; junction bases with no gene match: 12. The germline CDR1 and CDR2 sequences are MNHNS and SASEGT. The DNA for the CDR3 is TGTGCCAGCAGTGACCCGACAGGGACAGGGAGTGGCGAGCAGTACTTC. Its protein product is CASSDPTGTGSGEQYF.

J is TRBJ2-5 and V is TRBV6-5; TRBD2 is a possible D gene (6 bases). The CDR3 extends over 13 amino acids. Trimming removed 6 bases from V and 4 bases from J, with 12 bases in between. Germline CDR1 is MNHEY and CDR2 is SVGAGI. The CDR3 nucleotides read TGTGCCAGCAGAGGGCCGGGAGTAGAGACCCAGTACTTC. Translation gives CASRGPGVETQYF.

V is TRBV5-1 and J is TRBJ2-3; 7 positions agree with TRBD1. CDR3 size: 16 residues. The V and J ends lost 4 bases and 4 bases, in that order; junction bases with no gene match: 12. Germline CDR1 is SGHRS and CDR2 is YFSETQ. CDR3: CASSPPRQGGADTQYF. In DNA form, the CDR3 reads TGCGCCAGCAGCCCCCCCCGACAGGGCGGAGCAGATACGCAGTATTTT.

CDR3 DNA: TGTGCCAGCAGCCGAGGGAGGGATAATGAAAAACTGTTTTTT. Its translation is CASSRGRDNEKLFF. The rearrangement links TRBV7-9 to TRBJ1-4; D not resolved. The CDR3 runs 14 residues. V was pared by 5 bases and J by 4 bases, with 11 bases between. CDR1 is SEHNR and CDR2 is FQNEAQ in the germline V gene (reference sequence). Together with reference TRBV7-9 and TRBJ1-4, the CDR3 gives the full variable domain: DTGVSQNPRHKITKRGQNVTFRCDPISEHNRLYWYRQTLGQGPEFLTYFQNEAQLEKSRLLSDRFSAERPKGSFSTLEIQRTEQGDSAMYLCASSRGRDNEKLFFGSGTQLSVL.

The J gene is TRBJ1-3, the V gene TRBV2; 7 nucleotides match TRBD1. V lost 7 bases, J lost 0 bases, and 6 bases stayed unmatched. The germline CDR1 and CDR2 sequences are SNHLY and FYNNEI. The CDR3 consists of 15 residues. The CDR3 region is CASNRDRASGNTIYF. In nucleotides, the CDR3 is TGTGCCAGCAACAGGGACAGAGCCTCTGGAAACACCATATATTTT.

The chain has TRBV27 and TRBJ2-2, with a possible D match to TRBD1 (6 bases). The CDR3 covers 14 residues. Germline values: CDR1 MNHEY, CDR2 SMNVEV (reference sequence). Deletions cut 5 bases from V and 7 bases from J, with 14 bases between. CDR3 region: CASSVNRDHGELFF. CDR3 coding DNA: TGTGCCAGCAGTGTAAACAGGGATCACGGGGAGCTGTTTTTT.

The genes are TRBV9 and TRBJ2-7, with D possibly being TRBD2 (6 bases). Trimming shortened V by 4 bases and J by 7 bases, and 21 bases separated the two germline ends. CDR1 is SGDLS and CDR2 is YYNGEE in the germline V gene. The CDR3 length is 15 residues. As DNA, the CDR3 is TGTGCCAGCAGCCCGCGGCCGACTAGTTCGGAGGAGCAGTACTTC. Encoded protein: CASSPRPTSSEEQYF. The entire variable domain, with the rest obtained from reference TRBV9 and TRBJ2-7, is as follows: DSGVTQTPKHLITATGQRVTLRCSPRSGDLSVYWYQQSLDQGLQFLIQYYNGEERAKGNILERFSAQQFPDLHSELNLSSLELGDSALYFCASSPRPTSSEEQYFGPGTRLTVT.

This chain uses TRBV7-6 with TRBJ2-7; D is possibly TRBD1 (5 bases). V was shortened by 5 bases and J by 9 bases, with 23 bases between the two germline ends. The germline V gene encodes CDR1 SGHVS and CDR2 FNYEAQ. The CDR3 is made up of 15 amino acids. The CDR3 loop is CASSQGVAAQLGQYF. In nucleotides, the CDR3 is TGTGCCAGCAGCCAAGGGGTAGCCGCACAGTTGGGGCAGTACTTC.

The chain links TRBV27 to TRBJ2-1; D remains ambiguous. V lost 7 bases and J 0 bases, leaving 10 bases between the germline ends. The germline CDR1 and CDR2 sequences are MNHEY and SMNVEV (reference sequence). CDR3 length equals 14 residues. The DNA of the CDR3 is TGTGCCAGCAAACGGCCTAGCTCCTACAATGAGCAGTTCTTC. This gives the protein CASKRPSSYNEQFF.

This clone was observed a single time. This chain links TRBV6-1 with TRBJ2-5; 7 bases map to TRBD1. Trimming cost V 8 bases and J 4 bases; bases outside gene matches: 1. The germline V gene encodes CDR1 MNHNS and CDR2 SASEGT. CDR3 size: 11 residues. The CDR3 sequence is CASHRGETQYF. CDR3 bases: TGTGCCAGCCACAGGGGAGAGACCCAGTACTTC.

The chain employs TRBV19 and TRBJ2-3, with D perhaps matching TRBD2 (5 bases). The ends were cut back, 4 bases at V and 4 bases at J, with 12 bases in the middle. CDR3 length: 14 amino acids. Looked up from germline, CDR1 is LNHDA and CDR2 is SQIVND (reference sequence). CDR3 loop: CASSTLLLADTQYF. The CDR3 DNA is TGTGCCAGTAGTACCCTCCTACTAGCAGATACGCAGTATTTT.

This chain links TRBV6-5 with TRBJ2-3; 10 bases line up with TRBD2. The CDR3 covers 15 residues. The V and J ends lost 0 bases and 4 bases, in that order; junction bases with no gene match: 1. CDR1 and CDR2 (germline): MNHEY, SVGAGI. Here the CDR3 DNA reads TGTGCCAGCAGTTACTCCGGGACTAGCGCAGATACGCAGTATTTT. Translated: CASSYSGTSADTQYF.

V usage is TRBV11-2 and J usage is TRBJ1-1; D perhaps matches TRBD1 (5 bases). The CDR3 extends over 14 amino acids. Germline loops: CDR1 SGHAT, CDR2 FQNNGV. Trimming left V 6 bases short and J 3 bases short, with 14 bases between. CDR3 region: CASSQSRADTEAFF. CDR3 sequence (DNA): TGTGCCAGCAGTCAAAGCAGGGCCGACACTGAAGCTTTCTTT.

The rearrangement uses TRBV5-1 and TRBJ2-1; the D gene is possibly TRBD2 (6 bases). The CDR3 has 15 residues. Trimming cost V 4 bases and J 3 bases, with 14 bases left between them. The germline V gene encodes CDR1 SGHRS and CDR2 YFSETQ. CDR3 protein: CASSPPGGVYNEQFF. In DNA, the CDR3 is TGCGCCAGCAGCCCCCCAGGCGGGGTCTACAATGAGCAGTTCTTC.

V usage is TRBV7-3 and J usage is TRBJ2-1, with 8 bases identical to TRBD2. With 5 bases clipped from V and 2 bases from J, the junction kept 5 bases outside the gene matches. The CDR3 extends over 15 amino acids. Looked up from germline, CDR1 is SGHTA and CDR2 is FQGTGA. The CDR3 DNA reads as TGTGCCAGCAGCGAACGGGGGGGCACCTACAATGAGCAGTTCTTC. It yields the protein CASSERGGTYNEQFF.

The genes are TRBV2 and TRBJ2-7; 7 bases map to TRBD1. Germline-derived CDR1 and CDR2 are SNHLY and FYNNEI. Trimming cost V 6 bases and J 11 bases; bases outside gene matches: 13. The CDR3 has 13 residues. The CDR3 is CASRGSSGGTEYF. The CDR3, as DNA: TGTGCCAGCAGAGGGAGCTCAGGGGGAACAGAGTACTTC.

This clone came up a few times. This chain links TRBV7-9 with TRBJ2-5; 9 nucleotides align to TRBD1. This CDR3 contains 15 residues. Germline CDR1 is SEHNR and CDR2 is FQNEAQ (reference sequence). J gave up 4 bases and V 3 bases, and 6 bases lay outside the gene matches. CDR3 nucleotides: TGTGCCAGCAGCTTGGACCTGGACAGGGGAGAGACCCAGTACTTC. Translating gives CASSLDLDRGETQYF.

The chain links TRBV6-1 to TRBJ1-4; 10 bases agree with TRBD1. The CDR3 totals 15 residues. Germline CDR1 is MNHNS and CDR2 is SASEGT. V gave up 2 bases and J gave up 5 bases; unmatched junction bases: 2. Here the CDR3 DNA reads TGTGCCAGCAGTGAACCGGGACAGGGGAATGAAAAACTGTTTTTT. Its protein product is CASSEPGQGNEKLFF.